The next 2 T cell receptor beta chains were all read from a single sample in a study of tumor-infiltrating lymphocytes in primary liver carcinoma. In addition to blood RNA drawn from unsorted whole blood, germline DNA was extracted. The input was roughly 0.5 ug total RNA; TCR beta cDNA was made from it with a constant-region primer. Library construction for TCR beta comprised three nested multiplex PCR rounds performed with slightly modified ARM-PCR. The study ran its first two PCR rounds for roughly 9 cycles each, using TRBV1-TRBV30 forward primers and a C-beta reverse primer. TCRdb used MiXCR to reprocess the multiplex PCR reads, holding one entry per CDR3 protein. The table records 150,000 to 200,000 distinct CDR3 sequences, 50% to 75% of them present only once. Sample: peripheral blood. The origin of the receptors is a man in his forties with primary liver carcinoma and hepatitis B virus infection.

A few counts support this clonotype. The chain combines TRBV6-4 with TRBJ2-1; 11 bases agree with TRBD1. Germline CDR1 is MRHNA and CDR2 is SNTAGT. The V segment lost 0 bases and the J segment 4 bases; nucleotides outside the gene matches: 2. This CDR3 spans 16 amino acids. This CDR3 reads CASSDSGQGEYNEQFF. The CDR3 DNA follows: TGTGCCAGCAGTGACTCGGGACAGGGGGAGTACAATGAGCAGTTCTTC.

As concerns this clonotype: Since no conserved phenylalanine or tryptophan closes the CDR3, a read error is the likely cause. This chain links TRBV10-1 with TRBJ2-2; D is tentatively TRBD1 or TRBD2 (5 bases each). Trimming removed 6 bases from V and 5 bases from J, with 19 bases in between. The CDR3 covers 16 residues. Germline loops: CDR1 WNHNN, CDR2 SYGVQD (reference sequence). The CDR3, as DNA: TGCGCCAGCAGCCCTACAGGAGCTGGGGGAACCGGGGAGCTGTTTTTG. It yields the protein CASSPTGAGGTGELFL.